This is a list of T cell receptor beta chains from one sample in a study of blood T cell repertoires in COVID-19. Assay used: immunoSEQ multiplex PCR; TCRdb lists only in-frame clones, some missing. The table lists around 80,000 clones, about 82% of them singletons. Sequencing used peripheral blood. The receptors derive from a woman of 80 years or more with acute or convalescent COVID-19. CDR3s include the opening cysteine and the closing phenylalanine or tryptophan. A D gene is named only where the DNA matches it firmly. Rows give clone size only sometimes, using once, few, many, or a class for an expanded clone.

abundance | j_gene | d_gene | v_gene | CDR3aa | CDR3nt
NA | TRBJ1-3 | TRBD1 | TRBV2 | CASTTGGFGNTIYF | TGTGCCAGCACCACAGGGGGCTTTGGAAACACCATATATTTT
NA | TRBJ2-7 | NA | TRBV21-1 | CARFDGTDFLEQYF | TGTGCCAGGTTCGACGGGACAGATTTTCTCGAGCAGTACTTC
few | TRBJ1-4 | TRBD1 | TRBV5-1 | CASSPGTGFTNEKLFF | TGCGCCAGCAGCCCAGGGACAGGTTTCACTAATGAAAAACTGTTTTTT
few | TRBJ1-5 | NA | TRBV6-2/TRBV6-3 | CASSPQPFRQDSNQPQHF | TGTGCCAGCAGTCCCCAACCTTTTCGACAGGATAGCAATCAGCCCCAGCATTTT
NA | TRBJ2-7 | NA | TRBV9 | CASSPRQGLDYEQYF | TGTGCCAGCAGCCCCCGACAGGGACTTGACTACGAGCAGTACTTC
NA | TRBJ2-1 | TRBD1 | TRBV11-2 | CASSLGDRGLEQFF | TGTGCCAGCAGCTTAGGGGACAGGGGGCTCGAGCAGTTCTTC
NA | TRBJ1-1 | NA | TRBV3-1/TRBV3-2 | CASSQVDGGTEAFF | TGTGCCAGCAGCCAGGTTGATGGGGGGACTGAAGCTTTCTTT
NA | TRBJ1-1 | TRBD1 | TRBV2 | CASNRGLTEAFF | TGTGCCAGCAACAGGGGGCTGACTGAAGCTTTCTTT
NA | TRBJ1-5 | NA | TRBV4-3 | CASSQDLGNQPQHF | TGCGCCAGCAGCCAAGATCTAGGCAATCAGCCCCAGCATTTT
NA | TRBJ2-2 | TRBD2 | TRBV19 | CASSIGRLAGGSNTGELFF | TGTGCCAGTAGTATCGGTCGGCTAGCGGGGGGGAGTAACACCGGGGAGCTGTTTTTT
NA | TRBJ2-7 | TRBD1 | TRBV5-1 | CASSPGTATSYEQYF | TGCGCCAGCAGCCCCGGGACAGCGACCTCCTACGAGCAGTACTTC
NA | TRBJ1-2 | NA | TRBV3-1/TRBV3-2 | CASSQEGVGYTF | TGTGCCAGCAGCCAAGAAGGGGTTGGCTACACCTTC
NA | TRBJ1-5 | NA | TRBV7-2 | CASSLVIGGTGQPQHF | TGTGCCAGCAGCTTGGTGATAGGGGGAACGGGGCAGCCCCAGCATTTT
NA | TRBJ1-4 | NA | TRBV28 | CASTADTGGGWEKLFF | TGTGCCAGCACTGCAGACACGGGTGGAGGGTGGGAAAAACTGTTTTTT
NA | TRBJ2-7 | NA | TRBV6-1 | CASSDRRGQSSYEQYF | TGTGCCAGCAGTGACCGGAGAGGACAGTCCTCCTACGAGCAGTACTTC
NA | TRBJ1-1 | NA | TRBV11-2 | CASRQGALQVAFF | TGTGCCAGCAGGCAGGGTGCTTTACAGGTAGCTTTCTTT
few | TRBJ1-1 | NA | TRBV9 | CASRRQENTEAFF | TGTGCCAGCAGGCGACAGGAGAACACTGAAGCTTTCTTT
few | TRBJ1-1 | TRBD1 | TRBV5-1 | CASSSRTGGTEAFF | TGCGCCAGCAGCTCGAGGACAGGGGGCACTGAAGCTTTCTTT
NA | TRBJ2-5 | NA | TRBV18 | CASSSYQETQYF | TGTGCCAGCTCGTCTTACCAAGAGACCCAGTACTTC
NA | TRBJ1-2 | NA | TRBV16 | CASSQFSGGSAGYTF | TGTGCCAGCAGCCAATTTTCGGGGGGATCTGCTGGCTACACCTTC
NA | TRBJ1-1 | NA | TRBV10-1 | CASSDRQGTVNTEAFF | TGCGCCAGCAGTGACCGTCAGGGGACCGTGAACACTGAAGCTTTCTTT
NA | TRBJ1-3 | TRBD1 | TRBV6-5 | CASKDRDNSGNTIYF | TGTGCCAGCAAGGACAGGGACAACTCTGGAAACACCATATATTTT
NA | TRBJ1-5 | NA | TRBV5-1 | CASSFGVGGGNQPQHF | TGCGCCAGCAGCTTTGGAGTCGGGGGAGGCAATCAGCCCCAGCATTTT
NA | TRBJ1-2 | TRBD1 | TRBV29-1 | CSVGSGGQGTYGYTF | TGCAGCGTTGGATCTGGGGGACAGGGAACCTATGGCTACACCTTC
NA | TRBJ1-1 | NA | TRBV10-1 | CASSGADGTEAFF | TGCGCCAGCAGTGGGGCTGACGGCACTGAAGCTTTCTTT
NA | TRBJ2-5 | TRBD2 | TRBV18 | CASSPIAGETQYF | TGTGCCAGCTCACCAATAGCGGGGGAGACCCAGTACTTC
NA | TRBJ2-1 | NA | TRBV5-1 | CASSDTIANEQFF | TGCGCCAGCAGTGATACAATAGCCAATGAGCAGTTCTTC
few | TRBJ1-4 | NA | TRBV19 | CASSIVRGLYEKLFF | TGTGCCAGTAGTATAGTAAGGGGTTTATACGAAAAACTGTTTTTT
NA | TRBJ2-5 | TRBD1 | TRBV19 | CASSPGTGRTETQYF | TGTGCCAGTAGCCCCGGGACAGGGCGGACGGAGACCCAGTACTTC
NA | TRBJ2-5 | NA | TRBV29-1 | CSVVPVLQETQYF | TGCAGCGTTGTTCCAGTGCTCCAAGAGACCCAGTACTTC
NA | TRBJ2-1 | NA | TRBV5-1 | CASSLAGDPLSFF | TGCGCCAGCAGCTTGGCCGGGGATCCCTTATCGTTCTTC
once | TRBJ1-2 | TRBD1 | TRBV7-9 | CASSLEAGGGGYTF | TGTGCCAGCAGCTTAGAGGCAGGGGGAGGTGGCTACACCTTC
NA | TRBJ2-3 | TRBD2 | TRBV27 | CASSFWTSGGGTDTQYF | TGTGCCAGCAGTTTTTGGACTAGCGGGGGCGGCACAGATACGCAGTATTTT
NA | TRBJ2-7 | TRBD1 | TRBV7-8 | CASSRRTGSYEQYF | TGTGCCAGCAGCCGTAGGACAGGGTCCTACGAGCAGTACTTC
NA | TRBJ1-1 | TRBD1 | TRBV16 | CASSQSPGQGTEAFF | TGTGCCAGCAGCCAATCGCCGGGACAGGGAACTGAAGCTTTCTTT
NA | TRBJ1-1 | NA | TRBV5-1 | CASSFGRGGTEAFF | TGCGCCAGCAGCTTCGGACGCGGGGGGACTGAAGCTTTCTTT
NA | TRBJ2-1 | NA | TRBV18 | CASSPSNGRGRNEQFF | TGTGCCAGCTCACCCTCGAACGGGCGGGGGCGGAATGAGCAGTTCTTC
NA | TRBJ1-1 | NA | TRBV3-1/TRBV3-2 | CASSREVGGSPPEAFF | TGTGCCAGCAGTCGCGAGGTAGGGGGTAGCCCCCCTGAAGCTTTCTTT
NA | TRBJ2-7 | TRBD1 | TRBV5-1 | CASSWDRSYEQYF | TGCGCCAGCAGCTGGGACAGATCCTACGAGCAGTACTTC
NA | TRBJ2-1 | TRBD2 | TRBV2 | CASSVTSGGVFDNEQFF | TGTGCCAGCAGTGTGACTAGCGGGGGGGTCTTCGACAATGAGCAGTTCTTC
NA | TRBJ1-6 | TRBD1 | TRBV2 | CASISDRGASNSPLHF | TGTGCCAGCATTTCAGACAGGGGAGCATCTAATTCACCCCTCCACTTT
once | TRBJ2-6 | TRBD1 | TRBV9 | CASSGGTGRSGANVLTF | TGTGCCAGCAGCGGTGGGACAGGGAGGTCTGGGGCCAACGTCCTGACTTTC
NA | TRBJ2-3 | NA | TRBV5-4 | CASSLGLATQYF | TGTGCCAGCAGCTTGGGGCTCGCTACGCAGTATTTT
NA | TRBJ2-2 | TRBD1 | TRBV7-3 | CASSLNYPGQLIANTGELFF | TGTGCCAGCAGCTTAAACTACCCGGGACAGTTAATCGCGAACACCGGGGAGCTGTTTTTT
NA | TRBJ2-1 | TRBD2 | TRBV24-1 | CATSDPIKGSGGFPNEQFF | TGTGCCACCAGTGACCCCATAAAAGGTAGCGGGGGGTTCCCCAATGAGCAGTTCTTC
NA | TRBJ2-7 | NA | TRBV19 | CASSMRQSVEQYF | TGTGCCAGTAGTATGCGACAGTCGGTCGAGCAGTACTTC
NA | TRBJ2-3 | TRBD2 | TRBV9 | CASSVGSGGPQGAQYF | TGTGCCAGCAGCGTAGGGAGCGGGGGCCCCCAAGGGGCGCAGTATTTT
NA | TRBJ1-3 | NA | TRBV7-9 | CASSTTGFGNTIYF | TGTGCCAGCAGCACTACAGGGTTCGGAAACACCATATATTTT
NA | TRBJ2-7 | TRBD1 | TRBV6-6 | CASKGTVEQYF | TGTGCCAGCAAGGGGACAGTCGAGCAGTACTTC
NA | TRBJ2-7 | TRBD2 | TRBV27 | CASSLSAGGVQQQYF | TGTGCCAGCAGTTTATCAGCGGGGGGGGTTCAGCAGCAGTACTTC
NA | TRBJ2-7 | NA | TRBV7-2 | CASSSAYEQYF | TGTGCCAGCAGCTCCGCCTACGAGCAGTACTTC
once | TRBJ1-6 | NA | TRBV28 | CASSLGQQNSPLHF | TGTGCCAGCAGCTTGGGACAACAGAATTCACCCCTCCACTTT
NA | TRBJ2-1 | TRBD2 | TRBV27 | CASRRSGGTEQFF | TGTGCCAGCAGACGTAGCGGGGGGACTGAGCAGTTCTTC
NA | TRBJ1-2 | NA | TRBV9 | CASSVTENYGYTF | TGTGCCAGCAGCGTGACAGAAAACTATGGCTACACCTTC
NA | TRBJ1-1 | NA | TRBV7-9 | CASSFFRGVMNTEAFF | TGTGCCAGCAGCTTCTTCAGGGGTGTCATGAACACTGAAGCTTTCTTT